The 12 T cell receptor beta chains listed next were all sequenced from one sample in a study of cytomegalovirus exposure and HLA in healthy donors. The PCR made use of 60 Vbeta and 13 Jbeta primers. Measured with immunoSEQ multiplex PCR; TCRdb has only the in-frame clones, and not every one. The sample holds roughly 190,000 clones, roughly three quarters seen once. The sequenced sample was PBMCs. The receptor set was obtained from a woman aged 45-65 years in good health and CMV-seronegative.

The V call is TRBV19, the J call TRBJ2-5, with D possibly matching TRBD2 (6 bases). Trimming stripped 4 bases from V and 5 bases from J, with 17 bases between. The CDR3 has 15 residues. Germline CDR1 and CDR2: LNHDA and SQIVND (reference sequence). This CDR3 reads CASSTGGQGQETQYF. The CDR3 DNA sequence: TGTGCCAGTAGTACTGGAGGGCAGGGCCAGGAGACCCAGTACTTC.

This clone came up once. This chain uses TRBV19 with TRBJ1-6; tentative D call: TRBD1 (6 bases). This CDR3 is 19 amino acids long. CDR1 is LNHDA and CDR2 is SQIVND in the germline V gene (reference sequence). The V and J ends lost 11 bases and 0 bases respectively, with 26 bases between them. CDR3 residues: CALPGRGGFGFSYNSPLHF. The CDR3 nucleotides are TGTGCCCTACCAGGCAGGGGCGGTTTCGGTTTCTCCTATAATTCACCCCTCCACTTT.

The chain recombines TRBV6-6 with TRBJ2-7, with no clear D. This CDR3 has 15 residues. Germline V gene lookup returns CDR1 MNHNY and CDR2 SVGAGI (reference sequence). V lost 2 bases and J 0 bases, leaving 11 bases between the germline ends. As DNA, the CDR3 is TGTGCCAGCAGTTACAGAGGTGGCGACTCCTACGAGCAGTACTTC. Translation: CASSYRGGDSYEQYF.

This clone has a single count. The chain has TRBV6-5 and TRBJ1-6; D may be TRBD1 (6 bases). The CDR3 extends over 14 amino acids. The germline V gene encodes CDR1 MNHEY and CDR2 SVGAGI. The germline V and J ends were trimmed by 4 bases and 5 bases, with 9 bases remaining between them. The CDR3 DNA reads TGTGCCAGCAGTTCACAGGGAGATAATTCACCCCTCCACTTT. Its protein product is CASSSQGDNSPLHF.

This clone was counted a few times. J is TRBJ1-5 and V is TRBV2, with 7 bases identical to TRBD1. The CDR3 has 12 residues. The junction had 2 bases not matched to a gene; V was cut back by 6 bases and J by 6 bases. Germline V lookup: CDR1 SNHLY, CDR2 FYNNEI. CDR3 sequence: CASRPGGQPQHF. CDR3 sequence (DNA): TGTGCCAGCAGACCAGGGGGTCAGCCCCAGCATTTT. Full variable domain (outside the CDR3, taken from reference TRBV2 and TRBJ1-5): EPEVTQTPSHQVTQMGQEVILRCVPISNHLYFYWYRQILGQKVEFLVSFYNNEISEKSEIFDDQFSVERPDGSNFTLKIRSTKLEDSAMYFCASRPGGQPQHFGDGTRLSIL.

The rearrangement uses TRBV9 and TRBJ2-2; TRBD1 matches 7 bases. Germline V gene data show CDR1 as SGDLS and CDR2 as YYNGEE. V dropped 4 bases and J dropped 1; count of bases not matched to a gene: 16. The CDR3 consists of 19 residues. The CDR3 loop is CASSPRPTTGEQNTGELFF. The DNA for the CDR3 is TGTGCCAGCAGCCCCCGACCGACTACAGGGGAACAGAACACCGGGGAGCTGTTTTTT.

The chain links TRBV10-3 to TRBJ2-5, with D maybe TRBD1 (7 bases). The length of the CDR3 is 12 residues. The V end was cut by 10 bases, the J end by 5 bases, with 14 bases between. CDR1 ENHRY and CDR2 SYGVKD come from the germline V gene. CDR3 DNA sequence: TGTGCCACAGGAGGGGGCGGCGAGACCCAGTACTTC. Encoded protein: CATGGGGETQYF.

In this sample, this clone turned up a few times. The rearrangement uses TRBV2 and TRBJ1-5; TRBD1 agrees at 8 bases. V shed 6 bases, J shed 2 bases, and the junction held 6 bases outside the gene matches. Germline CDR1 reads SNHLY; CDR2 reads FYNNEI. CDR3 length equals 15 residues. Here the CDR3 reads CASRLDRGGNQPQHF. CDR3 nucleotide sequence: TGTGCCAGCAGATTAGACAGGGGAGGCAATCAGCCCCAGCATTTT.

The CDR3 region is CASSKRDNLHEQYF. The CDR3 region has the DNA TGCGCCAGCAGCAAGCGGGACAACCTACACGAGCAGTACTTC. The chain combines TRBV5-1 with TRBJ2-7, with D perhaps matching TRBD2 (7 bases). This CDR3 is 14 amino acids long. With 4 bases removed from V and 5 bases from J, the gap between germline ends came to 16 bases. Germline V gene data show CDR1 as SGHRS and CDR2 as YFSETQ.

The chain employs TRBV7-2 and TRBJ1-1; tentatively, D is TRBD1 (6 bases). Germline CDR1 SGHTA, CDR2 FQGNSA. The CDR3 spans 18 residues. Trimming took 1 base from V and 1 from J, leaving 19 bases between them. The DNA for the CDR3 is TGTGCCAGCAGCTTAGTTTACAGGGTGGGCCCACCGAACACTGAAGCTTTCTTT. Translation: CASSLVYRVGPPNTEAFF.

This clone was observed once. The gene calls are TRBV18 and TRBJ1-1; D is possibly TRBD1 (6 bases). Germline assignment: CDR1 KGHSH and CDR2 LQKENI. V lost 6 bases to trimming and J lost 1 base, with 18 bases between them. This CDR3 contains 16 residues. The CDR3 bases are TGTGCCAGCTCTCTAATAAGACAGGACTGGAACACTGAAGCTTTCTTT. Translated, it gives CASSLIRQDWNTEAFF.

In this sample, this clone turned up a few times. This chain joins TRBV10-3 and TRBJ1-3; D may be TRBD1 (6 bases). From germline, CDR1 is ENHRY and CDR2 SYGVKD. The V and J ends lost 10 bases and 0 bases respectively, with 13 bases between them. The CDR3 runs 14 residues. The CDR3 sequence is CATRRGPSGNTIYF. The CDR3 DNA reads TGTGCCACCAGGCGGGGGCCCTCTGGAAACACCATATATTTT.